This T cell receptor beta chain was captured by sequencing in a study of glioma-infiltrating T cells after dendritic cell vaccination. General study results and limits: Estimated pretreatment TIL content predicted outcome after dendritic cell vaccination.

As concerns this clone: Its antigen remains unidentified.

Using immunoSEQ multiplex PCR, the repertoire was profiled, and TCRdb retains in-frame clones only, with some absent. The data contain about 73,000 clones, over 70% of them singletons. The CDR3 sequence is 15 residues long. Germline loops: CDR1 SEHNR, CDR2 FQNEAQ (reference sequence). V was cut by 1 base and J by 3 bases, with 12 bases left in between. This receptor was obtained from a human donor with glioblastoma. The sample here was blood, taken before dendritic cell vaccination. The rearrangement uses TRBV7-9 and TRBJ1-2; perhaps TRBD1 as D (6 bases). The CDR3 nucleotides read TGTGCCAGCAGCTTAGGTGGAACAGGGTACTATGGCTACACCTTC. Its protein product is CASSLGGTGYYGYTF.